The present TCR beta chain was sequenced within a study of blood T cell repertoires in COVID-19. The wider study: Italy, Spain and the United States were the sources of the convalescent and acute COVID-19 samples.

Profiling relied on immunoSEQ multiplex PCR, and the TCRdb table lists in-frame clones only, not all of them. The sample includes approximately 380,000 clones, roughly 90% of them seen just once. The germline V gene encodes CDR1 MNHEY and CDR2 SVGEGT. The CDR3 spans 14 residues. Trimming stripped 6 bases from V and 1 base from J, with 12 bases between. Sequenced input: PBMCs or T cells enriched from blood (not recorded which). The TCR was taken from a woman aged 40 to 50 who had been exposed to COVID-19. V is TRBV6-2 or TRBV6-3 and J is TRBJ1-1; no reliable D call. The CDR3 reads CASSPGRRNTEAFF. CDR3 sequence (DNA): TGTGCCAGCAGCCCCGGCAGGCGGAACACTGAAGCTTTCTTT.